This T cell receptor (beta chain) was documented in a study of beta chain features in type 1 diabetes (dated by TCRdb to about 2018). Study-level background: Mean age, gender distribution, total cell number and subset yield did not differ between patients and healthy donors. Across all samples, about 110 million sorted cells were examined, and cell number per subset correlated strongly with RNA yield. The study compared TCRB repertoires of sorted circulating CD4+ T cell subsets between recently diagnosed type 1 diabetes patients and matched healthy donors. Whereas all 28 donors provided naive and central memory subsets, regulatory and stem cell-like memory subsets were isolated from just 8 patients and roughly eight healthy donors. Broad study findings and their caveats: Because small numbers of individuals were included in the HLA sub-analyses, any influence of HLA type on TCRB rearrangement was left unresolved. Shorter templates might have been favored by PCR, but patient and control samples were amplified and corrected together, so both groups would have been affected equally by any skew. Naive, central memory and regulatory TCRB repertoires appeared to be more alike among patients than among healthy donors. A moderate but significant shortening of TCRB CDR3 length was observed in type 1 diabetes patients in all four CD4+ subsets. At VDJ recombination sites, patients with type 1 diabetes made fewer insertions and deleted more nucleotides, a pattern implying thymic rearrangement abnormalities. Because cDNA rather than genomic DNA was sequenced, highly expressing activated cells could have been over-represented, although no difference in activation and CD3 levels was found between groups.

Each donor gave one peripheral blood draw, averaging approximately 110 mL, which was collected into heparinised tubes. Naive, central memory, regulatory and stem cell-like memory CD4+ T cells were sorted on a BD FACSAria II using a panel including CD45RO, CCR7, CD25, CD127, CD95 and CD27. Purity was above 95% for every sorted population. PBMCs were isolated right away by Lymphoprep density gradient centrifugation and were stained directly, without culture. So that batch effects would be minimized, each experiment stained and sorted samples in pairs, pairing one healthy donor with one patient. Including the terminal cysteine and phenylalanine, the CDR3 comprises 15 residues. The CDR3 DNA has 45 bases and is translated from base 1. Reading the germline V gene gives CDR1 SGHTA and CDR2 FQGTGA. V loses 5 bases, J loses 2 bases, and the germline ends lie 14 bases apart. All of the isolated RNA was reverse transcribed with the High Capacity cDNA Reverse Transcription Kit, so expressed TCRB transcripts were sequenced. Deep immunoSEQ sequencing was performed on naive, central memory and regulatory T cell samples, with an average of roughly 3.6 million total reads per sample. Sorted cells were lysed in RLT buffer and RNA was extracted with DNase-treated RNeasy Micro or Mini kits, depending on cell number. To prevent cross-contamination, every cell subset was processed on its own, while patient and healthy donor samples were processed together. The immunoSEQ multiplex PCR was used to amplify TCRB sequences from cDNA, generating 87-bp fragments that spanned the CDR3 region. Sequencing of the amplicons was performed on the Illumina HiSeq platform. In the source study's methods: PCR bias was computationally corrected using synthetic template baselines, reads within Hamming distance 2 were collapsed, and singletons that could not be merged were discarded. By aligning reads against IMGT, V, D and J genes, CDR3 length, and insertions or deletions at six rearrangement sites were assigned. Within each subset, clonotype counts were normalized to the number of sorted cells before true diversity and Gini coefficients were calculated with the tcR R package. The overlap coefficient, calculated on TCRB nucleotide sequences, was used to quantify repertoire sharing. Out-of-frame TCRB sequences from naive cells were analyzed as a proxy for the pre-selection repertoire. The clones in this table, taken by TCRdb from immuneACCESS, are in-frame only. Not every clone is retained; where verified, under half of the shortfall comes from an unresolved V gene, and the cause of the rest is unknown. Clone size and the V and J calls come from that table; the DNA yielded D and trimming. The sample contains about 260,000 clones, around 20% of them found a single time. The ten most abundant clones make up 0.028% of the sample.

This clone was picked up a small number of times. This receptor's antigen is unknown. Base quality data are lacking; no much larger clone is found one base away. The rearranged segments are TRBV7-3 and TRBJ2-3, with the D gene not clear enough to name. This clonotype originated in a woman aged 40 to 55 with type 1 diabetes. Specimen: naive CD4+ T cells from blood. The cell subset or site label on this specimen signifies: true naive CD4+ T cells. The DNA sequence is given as TGTGCCAGCAGCCGCTCAGGAACAACCACAGATACGCAGTATTTT. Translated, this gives CASSRSGTTTDTQYF.